The 18 T cell receptor beta chains below come from one sample, sequenced in a study of T cells after yellow fever vaccination. TCRdb called the 5' RACE reads again in MiXCR, with one record for every CDR3 protein. Found here are 42,000 or so distinct CDR3 sequences, under 8% of them singletons; the top ten hold roughly 15%. The sequencing here drew on CD8+ T cells not binding an NS4B(214-222) dextramer, sorted from PBMCs, taken 45 days after the yellow fever booster vaccination. These receptors came from a man aged 30 to 45 who received the YFV17D yellow fever vaccine.

The chain is built from TRBV23-1 and TRBJ2-7; no clear D gene. TRBV23-1 is an ORF, and what it does is uncertain. The CDR3 sequence is 13 residues long. The ends were cut back, 6 bases at V and 5 bases at J, with 14 bases in the middle. CDR3 coding DNA: TGCGCCAGCAGCCTCGGACGTTACGACGAGCAGTACTTC. Translating it yields CASSLGRYDEQYF.

This clonotype was picked up many times. The CDR3 spells CASSLPSAGYFEQFF. The CDR3 nucleotides read TGTGCCAGCAGCTTGCCATCAGCGGGATATTTTGAGCAGTTCTTC. J is TRBJ2-1 and V is TRBV5-4; 7 positions match TRBD2. Unmatched junction bases numbered 10, after V lost 1 base and J lost 9 bases. From germline, CDR1 is SGHNT and CDR2 YYREEE (reference sequence). There are 15 residues in the CDR3.

This clonotype has a count of ten or more. V gene TRBV7-2 combines with J gene TRBJ2-5; 7 bases agree with TRBD2. V lost 3 bases, J lost 3 bases, and 10 bases stayed unmatched. The CDR3 length is 16 residues. CDR1 SGHTA and CDR2 FQGNSA come from the germline V gene. The CDR3 sequence: CASSLSGTTSKETQYF. CDR3 bases: TGTGCCAGCAGCTTGAGCGGGACGACCTCCAAAGAGACCCAGTACTTC.

This clonotype has more than one count but fewer than ten. The chain links TRBV7-2 to TRBJ2-7; the D gene is possibly TRBD1 (6 bases). With 5 bases removed from V and 3 bases from J, the gap between germline ends came to 14 bases. CDR1 and CDR2 (germline): SGHTA, FQGNSA. This CDR3 comprises 14 residues. CDR3 DNA sequence: TGTGCCAGCAGCCGTCACAGGGATTACTACGAGCAGTACTTC. This translates into CASSRHRDYYEQYF. Full variable domain (rest looked up from reference TRBV7-2 and TRBJ2-7): GAGVSQSPSNKVTEKGKDVELRCDPISGHTALYWYRQSLGQGLEFLIYFQGNSAPDKSGLPSDRFSAERTGGSVSTLTIQRTQQEDSAVYLCASSRHRDYYEQYFGPGTRLTVT.

This clonotype was seen many times. The gene calls are TRBV15 and TRBJ1-5; possible D gene TRBD1, 6 bases. CDR1 and CDR2 (germline): LNHNV, YYDKDF (reference sequence). V lost 0 bases to trimming and J lost 2 bases, with 23 bases between them. This CDR3 contains 20 residues. The CDR3 DNA follows: TGTGCCACCAGCAGAGAGGTCGGGGTGGAGGGGGGGTTTGGCAATCAGCCCCAGCATTTT. Protein: CATSREVGVEGGFGNQPQHF.

Ten or more counts support this clonotype. The chain is built from TRBV27 and TRBJ2-3, with TRBD2 identical over 11 bases. Germline CDR1 and CDR2: MNHEY and SMNVEV (reference sequence). The CDR3 has 17 amino acids. Unmatched junction bases numbered 7, after V lost 3 bases and J lost 2 bases. The CDR3 DNA follows: TGTGCCAGCAGTTTGTCCTGGACTAGCGGGTTCACAGATACGCAGTATTTT. Protein: CASSLSWTSGFTDTQYF.

The chain has TRBV19 and TRBJ2-1; D is unresolved. The V and J ends lost 3 bases and 6 bases respectively, with 12 bases between them. The CDR3 runs to 14 residues. CDR1 is LNHDA, CDR2 SQIVND, per germline (reference sequence). This CDR3 is CASSILEPSNEQFF. The CDR3 coding sequence is TGTGCCAGTAGTATTTTGGAGCCCAGCAATGAGCAGTTCTTC.

This clonotype has ten or more counts. CDR3 protein: CASSLGEAGANVLTF. For the CDR3, the DNA is TGTGCCAGCAGCTTGGGGGAAGCTGGGGCCAACGTCCTGACTTTC. The chain has TRBV7-6 and TRBJ2-6; perhaps D is TRBD1 or TRBD2 (5 bases each). This CDR3 has 15 residues. Trimming removed 3 bases at V and 2 bases at J, with 8 bases between. CDR1 and CDR2 from the germline V gene are SGHVS and FNYEAQ.

The gene calls are TRBV20-1 and TRBJ2-7; no firm D call. Trimming took 0 bases from V and 4 from J, leaving 7 bases between them. This CDR3 comprises 12 residues. Germline assignment: CDR1 DFQATT and CDR2 SNEGSKA (reference sequence). The CDR3 DNA sequence: TGCAGTGCTAGAGATCGTGGGTACGAGCAGTACTTC. This translates into CSARDRGYEQYF.

Ten or more counts support this clonotype. This rearrangement joins TRBV29-1 to TRBJ2-2, with 8 bases that match TRBD1. CDR1 is SQVTM and CDR2 is ANQGSEA in the germline V gene. The CDR3 runs to 16 residues. J gave up 2 bases and V 4 bases, and 9 bases lay outside the gene matches. As DNA, the CDR3 is TGCAGCGTTGGAGAGCCGGGACAGGTCAACACCGGGGAGCTGTTTTTT. Its translation is CSVGEPGQVNTGELFF.

This clonotype was observed a few times. This rearrangement joins TRBV5-5 to TRBJ2-7; TRBD2 matches 15 bases. The V gene's germline CDR1 is SGHKS and CDR2 YYEKEE (reference sequence). J gave up 2 bases and V 3 bases, and 6 bases lay outside the gene matches. The CDR3 is 17 residues long. CDR3 residues: CASSSGLAGGWTYEQYF. The CDR3 DNA is TGTGCCAGCAGCTCGGGACTAGCGGGAGGCTGGACCTACGAGCAGTACTTC.

The table lists this clonotype with many counts. This chain connects TRBV24-1 to TRBJ2-1; D is possibly TRBD1 (6 bases). V shed 5 bases and J shed 3 bases, with 13 bases lying between them. Germline loops: CDR1 KGHDR, CDR2 SFDVKD. There are 15 residues in the CDR3. CDR3 coding DNA: TGTGCCACCAGTGCCCCAGGGGCGGACTACAATGAGCAGTTCTTC. This codes for CATSAPGADYNEQFF.

This clonotype was seen ten or more times. The rearrangement links TRBV19 to TRBJ2-7; TRBD1 might be the D (6 bases). Germline values: CDR1 LNHDA, CDR2 SQIVND (reference sequence). Trimming cost V 5 bases and J 4 bases, with 9 bases left between them. This CDR3 spans 12 amino acids. CDR3 amino acids: CASSSGQYEQYF. In DNA, the CDR3 is TGTGCCAGTAGTTCCGGACAGTACGAGCAGTACTTC.

This clonotype was observed many times. This CDR3 reads CATSTLAGELFF. The CDR3 DNA is TGTGCCACCAGCACTCTCGCCGGGGAGCTGTTTTTT. The rearrangement joins TRBV15 to TRBJ2-2; no clear D. CDR1 LNHNV and CDR2 YYDKDF come from the germline V gene (reference sequence). V was trimmed by 4 bases and J by 6 bases, leaving 6 bases between them. The CDR3 covers 12 residues.

This clonotype was recorded many times. This chain uses TRBV27 with TRBJ2-3, with no clear D. The CDR3 is 9 residues long. In germline, CDR1 is MNHEY, CDR2 SMNVEV (reference sequence). CDR3 residues: CASRDTQYF. The DNA for the CDR3 is TGTGCATCTCGTGATACGCAGTATTTT.

This clonotype was seen repeatedly, ten times or more. The chain employs TRBV20-1 and TRBJ2-5; 9 positions match TRBD1. The J segment lost 5 bases and the V segment lost 0 bases, leaving 10 bases of the junction unmatched. The CDR3 length is 16 residues. From germline, CDR1 is DFQATT and CDR2 SNEGSKA (reference sequence). CDR3 nucleotide sequence: TGCAGTGCTAGAGACGGGACAGGGATGAATGTGGAGACCCAGTACTTC. It yields the protein CSARDGTGMNVETQYF.

V gene TRBV10-3 combines with J gene TRBJ2-7; D possibly corresponds to TRBD2 (6 bases). V was trimmed by 3 bases and J by 3 bases, leaving 15 bases between them. Germline CDR1 and CDR2: ENHRY and SYGVKD. The CDR3 covers 15 residues. The CDR3 loop reads CAISESDGGLYEQYF. CDR3 DNA sequence: TGTGCCATCAGTGAATCCGATGGGGGACTCTACGAGCAGTACTTC.

This clonotype appeared many times. This chain uses TRBV5-1 with TRBJ2-1; 9 bases agree with TRBD2. J gave up 7 bases and V 5 bases, and 4 bases lay outside the gene matches. This CDR3 is built from 13 residues. Germline V gene sequence: CDR1 SGHRS, CDR2 YFSETQ. The CDR3 bases are TGCGCCAGCAGGGGTAGCGGGGGTAATGAGCAGTTCTTC. Encoded protein: CASRGSGGNEQFF. Filled out from reference TRBV5-1 and TRBJ2-1, the complete variable domain reads KAGVTQTPRYLIKTRGQQVTLSCSPISGHRSVSWYQQTPGQGLQFLFEYFSETQRNKGNFPGRFSGRQFSNSRSEMNVSTLELGDSALYLCASRGSGGNEQFFGPGTRLTVL.